Shown below are 28 T cell receptor beta chains from a single sample sequenced in a study of CD8 T cells in Susac syndrome. RNA totalling roughly 0.5 to 1 ug underwent reverse transcription with random hexamers. Each CDR3 protein is one row after TCRdb ran MiXCR on the immunoSEQ multiplex PCR reads. The data show more than 150,000 distinct CDR3 sequences, approximately 94% seen once. What was sequenced was CD8+ T cells from PBMCs. The receptor source for this set is a human donor with multiple sclerosis.

V is TRBV2 and J is TRBJ1-4; the D gene is possibly TRBD1 (5 bases). V was shortened by 1 base and J by 1 base, with 13 bases between the two germline ends. The CDR3 is made up of 17 amino acids. Germline V gene data show CDR1 as SNHLY and CDR2 as FYNNEI. CDR3 in amino acids: CASSEDITRETNEKLFF. The CDR3 DNA reads as TGTGCCAGCAGTGAAGACATCACCAGGGAAACTAATGAAAAACTGTTTTTT.

The chain carries TRBV3-1 and TRBJ2-3, with 7 positions matching TRBD1. With V trimmed by 7 bases and J by 3 bases, 10 bases remained unmatched. Germline V lookup: CDR1 LGHDT, CDR2 YNNKEL (reference sequence). The CDR3 length is 15 residues. CDR3 amino acids: CASTHGTVPTDTQYF. The CDR3 nucleotides are TGTGCCAGCACCCACGGGACAGTCCCGACAGATACGCAGTATTTT.

The chain recombines TRBV7-8 with TRBJ2-7; D is undetermined. CDR1 is SGHVS, CDR2 FQNEAQ, per germline. Between the trimmed V and J ends, which lost 3 bases and 0 bases, there was a span of 6 bases. There are 13 residues in the CDR3. This CDR3 is CASSLVVSYEQYF. The CDR3 DNA reads as TGTGCCAGCAGCTTGGTGGTCTCCTACGAGCAGTACTTC.

This clonotype was observed once. The chain is built from TRBV12-3 or TRBV12-4 and TRBJ1-1; D uncertain. V was trimmed by 6 bases and J by 7 bases, leaving 9 bases between them. The CDR3 spans 11 residues. The CDR3 bases are TGTGCCAGCAGGGGCGGAATTGAAGCTTTCTTT. Protein sequence: CASRGGIEAFF.

This clonotype has a single count. CDR3: CATSLGQGTEAFF. CDR3 sequence (DNA): TGTGCCACCAGCTTGGGACAGGGCACTGAAGCTTTCTTT. This chain links TRBV15 with TRBJ1-1; 9 bases agree with TRBD1. This CDR3 has 13 amino acids. Per the germline V gene, CDR1 is LNHNV and CDR2 is YYDKDF (reference sequence). J was trimmed by 4 bases and V by 5 bases; bases with no gene match: 2.

CDR3 in amino acids: CAWITGGEAFF. The CDR3 bases are TGTGCCTGGATCACAGGGGGAGAAGCTTTCTTT. The gene calls are TRBV30 and TRBJ1-1; 8 bases align to TRBD1. The V segment lost 4 bases and the J segment 8 bases; nucleotides outside the gene matches: 3. The V gene's germline CDR1 is GTSNPN and CDR2 SVGIG (reference sequence). The CDR3 is 11 amino acids.

This clonotype was picked up one time. The CDR3 sequence: CASSSRDSLISGANVLTF. Here the CDR3 DNA reads TGTGCCAGCAGCTCCCGGGACAGTCTGATCTCTGGGGCCAACGTCCTGACTTTC. The genes are TRBV13 and TRBJ2-6; 7 positions match TRBD1. J gave up 0 bases and V 4 bases, and 9 bases lay outside the gene matches. This CDR3 is built from 18 residues. Per germline, CDR1 PRHDT and CDR2 FYEKMQ (reference sequence).

This chain links TRBV6-1 with TRBJ1-5, with D perhaps TRBD1 (5 bases). With 0 bases removed from V and 3 bases from J, the gap between germline ends came to 12 bases. The germline gives CDR1 MNHNS, CDR2 SASEGT. The CDR3 is 16 residues long. The CDR3 protein is CASSEARDLLNQPQHF. Here the CDR3 DNA reads TGTGCCAGCAGTGAAGCAAGGGACTTACTCAATCAGCCCCAGCATTTT.

The chain carries TRBV7-8 and TRBJ2-7; no clear D gene. The germline CDR1 and CDR2 sequences are SGHVS and FQNEAQ. The germline V and J ends were trimmed by 10 bases and 2 bases, with 12 bases remaining between them. The CDR3 consists of 12 residues. CDR3 sequence: CATQDGPYEQYF. CDR3 sequence (DNA): TGTGCCACTCAAGACGGGCCCTACGAGCAGTACTTC.

This chain uses TRBV9 with TRBJ1-1; maybe TRBD1 (6 bases). Germline lookup yields CDR1 SGDLS and CDR2 YYNGEE. Trimming removed 3 bases at V and 0 bases at J, with 15 bases between. This CDR3 is 16 amino acids long. CDR3 amino acids: CASSAWSTGMNTEAFF. CDR3 DNA sequence: TGTGCCAGCAGCGCCTGGTCTACAGGGATGAACACTGAAGCTTTCTTT. The variable domain in full, with the rest retrieved from reference TRBV9 and TRBJ1-1, is DSGVTQTPKHLITATGQRVTLRCSPRSGDLSVYWYQQSLDQGLQFLIQYYNGEERAKGNILERFSAQQFPDLHSELNLSSLELGDSALYFCASSAWSTGMNTEAFFGQGTRLTVV.

The chain combines TRBV20-1 with TRBJ2-1; D may be TRBD2 (5 bases). This CDR3 has 13 residues. CDR1 DFQATT and CDR2 SNEGSKA come from the germline V gene (reference sequence). Trimming removed 2 bases at V and 2 bases at J, with 7 bases between. DNA of the CDR3: TGCAGTGCTAGATCCGGGACCTACAATGAGCAGTTCTTC. It translates to CSARSGTYNEQFF.

The rearrangement links TRBV7-9 to TRBJ1-2; D is unresolved. Trimming cost V 5 bases and J 4 bases, with 8 bases left between them. CDR1 is SEHNR, CDR2 FQNEAQ, per germline (reference sequence). The CDR3 runs to 12 residues. CDR3 loop: CASSGDFYGYTF. The DNA for the CDR3 is TGTGCCAGCAGCGGGGATTTCTATGGCTACACCTTC. Together with reference TRBV7-9 and TRBJ1-2, the CDR3 gives the full variable domain: DTGVSQNPRHKITKRGQNVTFRCDPISEHNRLYWYRQTLGQGPEFLTYFQNEAQLEKSRLLSDRFSAERPKGSFSTLEIQRTEQGDSAMYLCASSGDFYGYTFGSGTRLTVV.

This chain uses TRBV20-1 with TRBJ1-2; unclear D gene. V was shortened by 4 bases and J by 6 bases, with 6 bases between the two germline ends. The CDR3 is 10 residues long. The germline V gene has CDR1 DFQATT and CDR2 SNEGSKA (reference sequence). DNA of the CDR3: TGCAGTGCTACCAGAGATGGCTACACCTTC. Translation: CSATRDGYTF.

The chain has TRBV15 and TRBJ2-7; 8 bases agree with TRBD1. J was trimmed by 4 bases and V by 5 bases; bases with no gene match: 7. CDR1 is LNHNV, CDR2 YYDKDF, per germline (reference sequence). CDR3 length: 14 amino acids. The CDR3 spells CATSWDRPTYEQYF. CDR3 sequence (DNA): TGTGCCACCAGCTGGGACAGGCCAACTTACGAGCAGTACTTC.

The rearrangement joins TRBV28 to TRBJ2-1; 10 bases are shared with TRBD2. V shed 4 bases, J shed 2 bases, and the junction held 5 bases outside the gene matches. Germline CDR1 MDHEN, CDR2 SYDVKM. The CDR3 spans 16 residues. CDR3 DNA: TGTGCCAGCAGTTACCGGACTAGCGGAGCCTACAATGAGCAGTTCTTC. This translates into CASSYRTSGAYNEQFF.

The chain employs TRBV5-1 and TRBJ2-2, with a tentative D call TRBD2 (5 bases). Germline-derived CDR1 and CDR2 are SGHRS and YFSETQ. V lost 1 base and J lost 8, with 9 bases in between. This CDR3 has 13 residues. The CDR3 region is CASSLKSGGELFF. The CDR3 DNA reads as TGCGCCAGCAGCTTGAAGTCGGGAGGGGAGCTGTTTTTT.

The genes are TRBV5-6 and TRBJ2-7, with 9 bases fitting TRBD1. With 0 bases clipped from V and 3 bases from J, the junction kept 10 bases outside the gene matches. The CDR3 runs 17 residues. Per the germline V gene, CDR1 is SGHDT and CDR2 is YYEEEE. The CDR3, as DNA: TGTGCCAGCAGCTTGGGGCCCGGGGACAGGGAGGACTACGAGCAGTACTTC. Translated: CASSLGPGDREDYEQYF.

The rearrangement uses TRBV20-1 and TRBJ1-2; D is perhaps TRBD1 (6 bases). In germline, CDR1 is DFQATT, CDR2 SNEGSKA (reference sequence). The CDR3 is 15 residues long. Trimming removed 0 bases from V and 5 bases from J, with 16 bases in between. In DNA form, the CDR3 reads TGCAGTGCTAGAGATGAGGACAGAGGATCATATGGCTACACCTTC. As protein: CSARDEDRGSYGYTF.

The chain links TRBV7-6 to TRBJ2-5, with a weak D call TRBD2 (5 bases). CDR1 SGHVS and CDR2 FNYEAQ come from the germline V gene. This CDR3 is built from 14 residues. Trimming left V 4 bases short and J 5 bases short, with 14 bases between. The CDR3 DNA sequence: TGTGCCAGCAGCTCTACTCGGGGAAGGGAGACCCAGTACTTC. Translation: CASSSTRGRETQYF.

The chain employs TRBV23-1 and TRBJ2-4; tentative D call: TRBD2 (6 bases). TRBV23-1 belongs to the ORF category, with a function that is uncertain. The CDR3 extends over 17 amino acids. V lost 4 bases, J lost 3 bases, and 19 bases lay in between. The CDR3: CASSRSGGAWGKNIQYF. The CDR3 DNA follows: TGCGCCAGCAGTCGCAGCGGCGGGGCCTGGGGCAAAAACATTCAGTACTTC.

The gene calls are TRBV5-1 and TRBJ2-7; a possible D gene is TRBD2 (5 bases). This CDR3 is 15 amino acids long. Trimming stripped 2 bases from V and 0 bases from J, with 12 bases between. Looked up from germline, CDR1 is SGHRS and CDR2 is YFSETQ. The CDR3: CASSLRRPFSYEQYF. CDR3 DNA sequence: TGCGCCAGCAGCTTAAGGAGGCCCTTCTCCTACGAGCAGTACTTC.

V is TRBV3-1 and J is TRBJ1-3; D unresolved. The CDR3 runs 16 residues. V lost 0 bases to trimming and J lost 0 bases, with 9 bases between them. Germline assignment: CDR1 LGHDT and CDR2 YNNKEL (reference sequence). The CDR3 sequence: CASSQDLRSSGNTIYF. The CDR3 DNA is TGTGCCAGCAGCCAAGATCTACGGAGCTCTGGAAACACCATATATTTT.

This clonotype was recorded once. V is TRBV2 and J is TRBJ2-5; 8 bases agree with TRBD2. Trimming took 1 base from V and 4 from J; bases not matched to a gene: 8. The CDR3 is made up of 16 amino acids. Germline CDR1 and CDR2: SNHLY and FYNNEI. The CDR3 here is CASSEGGTRNGETQYF. CDR3 DNA: TGTGCCAGCAGTGAAGGAGGGACTAGGAACGGAGAGACCCAGTACTTC. Together with reference TRBV2 and TRBJ2-5, the CDR3 gives the full variable domain: EPEVTQTPSHQVTQMGQEVILRCVPISNHLYFYWYRQILGQKVEFLVSFYNNEISEKSEIFDDQFSVERPDGSNFTLKIRSTKLEDSAMYFCASSEGGTRNGETQYFGPGTRLLVL.

This clonotype appeared once. V gene TRBV11-3 combines with J gene TRBJ2-3; D not resolved. This CDR3 contains 12 residues. Trimming cost V 4 bases and J 8 bases, with 10 bases left between them. Looked up from germline, CDR1 is SGHNT and CDR2 is YENEEA. The CDR3 reads CASSSWGCTQYF. CDR3 in DNA: TGTGCCAGCAGCTCCTGGGGTTGTACGCAGTATTTT. Full variable domain (missing parts from reference TRBV11-3 and TRBJ2-3): EAGVVQSPRYKIIEKKQPVAFWCNPISGHNTLYWYLQNLGQGPELLIRYENEEAVDDSQLPKDRFSAERLKGVDSTLKIQPAELGDSAVYLCASSSWGCTQYFGPGTRLTVL.

The chain uses TRBV29-1 and TRBJ1-2; possibly TRBD1 for D (6 bases). V lost 3 bases and J lost 7, with 12 bases in between. CDR3 size: 12 residues. CDR1 and CDR2 (germline): SQVTM, ANQGSEA. The CDR3 DNA sequence: TGCAGCGTTGAGGACAGATTAGGTGGCTACACCTTC. Its translation is CSVEDRLGGYTF. Looking up the rest from reference TRBV29-1 and TRBJ1-2 gives the full variable domain: SAVISQKPSRDICQRGTSLTIQCQVDSQVTMMFWYRQQPGQSLTLIATANQGSEATYESGFVIDKFPISRPNLTFSTLTVSNMSPEDSSIYLCSVEDRLGGYTFGSGTRLTVV.

This clonotype came up a few times. The chain employs TRBV12-3 or TRBV12-4 and TRBJ2-7, with 9 bases aligning to TRBD2. V shed 0 bases, J shed 3 bases, and the junction held 0 bases outside the gene matches. This CDR3 spans 14 amino acids. The CDR3 sequence is CASSLASGGYEQYF. The DNA of the CDR3 is TGTGCCAGCAGTTTAGCTAGCGGGGGCTACGAGCAGTACTTC.

The chain recombines TRBV19 with TRBJ2-4; 7 bases match TRBD1. V was pared by 4 bases and J by 1 base, with 1 base of the junction left unmatched. Germline values: CDR1 LNHDA, CDR2 SQIVND (reference sequence). This CDR3 contains 14 residues. CDR3 protein: CASSTDRAKNIQYF. CDR3 nucleotides: TGTGCCAGTAGTACGGACAGGGCCAAAAACATTCAGTACTTC.

V and J are TRBV28 and TRBJ2-5, with D possibly called TRBD1 or TRBD2 (5 bases each). The CDR3 extends over 14 amino acids. Looked up from germline, CDR1 is MDHEN and CDR2 is SYDVKM. Trimming took 10 bases from V and 1 from J, leaving 16 bases between them. The CDR3 loop is CATGTKSLQETQYF. Here the CDR3 DNA reads TGTGCCACCGGGACCAAATCTCTCCAAGAGACCCAGTACTTC.